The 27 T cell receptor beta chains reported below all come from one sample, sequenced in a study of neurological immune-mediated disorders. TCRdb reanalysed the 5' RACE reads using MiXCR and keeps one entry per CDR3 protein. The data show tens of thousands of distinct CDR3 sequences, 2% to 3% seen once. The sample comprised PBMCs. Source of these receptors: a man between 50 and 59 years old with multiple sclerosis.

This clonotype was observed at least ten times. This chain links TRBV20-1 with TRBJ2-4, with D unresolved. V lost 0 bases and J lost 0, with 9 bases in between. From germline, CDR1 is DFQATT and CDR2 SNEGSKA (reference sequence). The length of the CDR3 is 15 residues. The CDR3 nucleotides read TGCAGTGCTAGAGATCTGTCCGAAGCCAAAAACATTCAGTACTTC. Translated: CSARDLSEAKNIQYF.

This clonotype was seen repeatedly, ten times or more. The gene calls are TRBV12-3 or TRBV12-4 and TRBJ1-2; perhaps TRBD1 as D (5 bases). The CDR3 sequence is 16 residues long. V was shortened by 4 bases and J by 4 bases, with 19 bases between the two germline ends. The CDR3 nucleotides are TGTGCCAGCAGTTCCCGGGACCCCCCTTCTTCCTATGGCTACACCTTC. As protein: CASSSRDPPSSYGYTF.

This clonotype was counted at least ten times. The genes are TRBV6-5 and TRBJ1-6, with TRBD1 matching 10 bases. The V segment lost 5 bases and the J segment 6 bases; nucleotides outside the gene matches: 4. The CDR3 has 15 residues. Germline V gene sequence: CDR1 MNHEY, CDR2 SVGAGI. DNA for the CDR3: TGTGCCAGCAGTCCCCGGACAGGGGGTAATTCACCCCTCCACTTT. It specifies CASSPRTGGNSPLHF.

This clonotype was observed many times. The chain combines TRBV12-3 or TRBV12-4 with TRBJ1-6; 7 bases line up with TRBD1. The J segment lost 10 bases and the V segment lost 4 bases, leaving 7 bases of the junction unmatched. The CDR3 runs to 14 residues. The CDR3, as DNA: TGTGCCAGCAGTTCCCGACAGGGACGGTCACCCCTCCACTTT. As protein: CASSSRQGRSPLHF.

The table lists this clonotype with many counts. CDR3 nucleotides: TGTGCCAGCAGCGCAAGGGTGGGCACTGAAGCTTTCTTT. Translated, it gives CASSARVGTEAFF. The chain has TRBV9 and TRBJ1-1; no reliable D call. With 3 bases removed from V and 4 bases from J, the gap between germline ends came to 10 bases. The CDR3 is 13 amino acids. Germline CDR1 is SGDLS and CDR2 is YYNGEE.

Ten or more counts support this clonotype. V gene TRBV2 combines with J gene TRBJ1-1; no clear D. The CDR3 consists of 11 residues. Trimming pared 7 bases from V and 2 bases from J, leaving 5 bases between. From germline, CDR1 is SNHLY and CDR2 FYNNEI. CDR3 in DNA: TGTGCCAGCAATCTCAACACTGAAGCTTTCTTT. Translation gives CASNLNTEAFF.

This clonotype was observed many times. The chain's CDR3 is CSAREGSFSYEQYF. Here the CDR3 DNA reads TGCAGTGCTAGGGAGGGCTCTTTCTCCTACGAGCAGTACTTC. The chain has TRBV20-1 and TRBJ2-7; weak D call: TRBD2 (6 bases). V shed 3 bases and J shed 0 bases, with 12 bases lying between them. This CDR3 has 14 residues. Germline V gene lookup returns CDR1 DFQATT and CDR2 SNEGSKA (reference sequence).

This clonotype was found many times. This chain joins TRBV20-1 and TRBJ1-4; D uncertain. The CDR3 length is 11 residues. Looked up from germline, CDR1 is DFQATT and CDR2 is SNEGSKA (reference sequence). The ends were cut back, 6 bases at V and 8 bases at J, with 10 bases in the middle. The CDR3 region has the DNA TGCAGTGCACCCCGGCGGGAAAAACTGTTTTTT. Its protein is CSAPRREKLFF.

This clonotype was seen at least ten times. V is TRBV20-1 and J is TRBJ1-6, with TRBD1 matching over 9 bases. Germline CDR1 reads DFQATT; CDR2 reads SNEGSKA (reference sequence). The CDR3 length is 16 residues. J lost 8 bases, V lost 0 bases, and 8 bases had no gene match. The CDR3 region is CSARDLTGTGHSPLHF. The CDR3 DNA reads TGCAGTGCTAGAGACCTGACCGGGACAGGGCATTCACCCCTCCACTTT.

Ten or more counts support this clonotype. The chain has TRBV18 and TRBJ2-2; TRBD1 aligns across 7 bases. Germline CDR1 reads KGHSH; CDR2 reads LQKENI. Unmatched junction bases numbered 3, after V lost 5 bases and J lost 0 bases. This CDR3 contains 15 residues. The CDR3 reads CASSSQGSNTGELFF. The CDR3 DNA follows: TGTGCCAGCTCATCACAGGGGTCGAACACCGGGGAGCTGTTTTTT.

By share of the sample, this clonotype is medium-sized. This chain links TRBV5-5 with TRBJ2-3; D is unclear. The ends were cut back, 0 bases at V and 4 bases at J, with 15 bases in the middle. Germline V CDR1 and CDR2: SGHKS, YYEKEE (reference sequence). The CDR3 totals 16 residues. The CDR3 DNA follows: TGTGCCAGCAGCTTGGTTGTCTACCGCCGCGCAGATACGCAGTATTTT. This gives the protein CASSLVVYRRADTQYF.

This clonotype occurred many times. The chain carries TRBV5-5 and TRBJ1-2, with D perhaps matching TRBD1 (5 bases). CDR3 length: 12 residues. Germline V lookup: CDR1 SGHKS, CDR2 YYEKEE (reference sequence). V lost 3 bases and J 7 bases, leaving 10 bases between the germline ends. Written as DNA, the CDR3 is TGTGCCAGCAGCTACCGGGACTTTGGCTACACCTTC. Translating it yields CASSYRDFGYTF.

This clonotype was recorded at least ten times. CDR3 residues: CSARDLNTIYF. The CDR3 coding sequence is TGCAGTGCTAGAGATTTAAACACCATATATTTT. V is TRBV20-1 and J is TRBJ1-3; D is unresolved. From germline, CDR1 is DFQATT and CDR2 SNEGSKA (reference sequence). This CDR3 has 11 amino acids. V was pared by 0 bases and J by 6 bases, with 3 bases between.

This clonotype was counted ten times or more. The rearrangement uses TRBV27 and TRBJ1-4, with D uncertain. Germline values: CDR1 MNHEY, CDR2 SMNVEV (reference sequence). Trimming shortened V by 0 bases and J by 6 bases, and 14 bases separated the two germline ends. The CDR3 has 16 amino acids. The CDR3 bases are TGTGCCAGCAGTTTATCCCCCGCCGGCGGGGATGAAAAACTGTTTTTT. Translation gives CASSLSPAGGDEKLFF.

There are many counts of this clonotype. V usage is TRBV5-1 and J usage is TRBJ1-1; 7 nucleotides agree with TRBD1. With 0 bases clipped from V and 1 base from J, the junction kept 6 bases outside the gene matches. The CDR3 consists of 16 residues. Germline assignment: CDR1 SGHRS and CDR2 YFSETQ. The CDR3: CASSLAVNRGNTEAFF. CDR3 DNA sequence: TGCGCCAGCAGCTTGGCGGTGAACAGGGGGAACACTGAAGCTTTCTTT.

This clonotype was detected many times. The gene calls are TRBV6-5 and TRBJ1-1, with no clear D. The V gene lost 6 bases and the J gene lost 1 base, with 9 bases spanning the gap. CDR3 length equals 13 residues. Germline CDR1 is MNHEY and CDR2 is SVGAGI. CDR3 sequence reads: CASRTGGNTEAFF. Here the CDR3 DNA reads TGTGCCAGCAGAACGGGCGGGAACACTGAAGCTTTCTTT.

The CDR3 coding sequence is TGCAGTGCTAGCCCCGGGGACGGCAATAGCAATCAGCCCCAGCATTTT. This codes for CSASPGDGNSNQPQHF. V is TRBV20-1 and J is TRBJ1-5, with D perhaps TRBD1 (5 bases). Trimming cost V 3 bases and J 0 bases, with 15 bases left between them. Germline CDR1 is DFQATT and CDR2 is SNEGSKA (reference sequence). The CDR3 has 16 amino acids.

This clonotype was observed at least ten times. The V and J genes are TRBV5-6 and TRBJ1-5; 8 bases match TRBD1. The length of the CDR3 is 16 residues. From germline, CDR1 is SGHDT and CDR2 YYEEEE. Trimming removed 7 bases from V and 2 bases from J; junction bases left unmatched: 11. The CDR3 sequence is CASPWGQEDGNQPQHF. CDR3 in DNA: TGTGCCAGCCCCTGGGGACAGGAAGACGGCAATCAGCCCCAGCATTTT. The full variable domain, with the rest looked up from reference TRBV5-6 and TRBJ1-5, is DAGVTQSPTHLIKTRGQQVTLRCSPKSGHDTVSWYQQALGQGPQFIFQYYEEEERQRGNFPDRFSGHQFPNYSSELNVNALLLGDSALYLCASPWGQEDGNQPQHFGDGTRLSIL.

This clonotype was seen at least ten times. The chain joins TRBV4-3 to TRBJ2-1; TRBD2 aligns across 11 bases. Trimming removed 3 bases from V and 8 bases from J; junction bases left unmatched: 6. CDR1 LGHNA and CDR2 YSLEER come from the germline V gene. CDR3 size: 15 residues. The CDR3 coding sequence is TGCGCCAGCAGCCACGGACTAGCGGGTAAATATGAGCAGTTCTTC. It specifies CASSHGLAGKYEQFF.

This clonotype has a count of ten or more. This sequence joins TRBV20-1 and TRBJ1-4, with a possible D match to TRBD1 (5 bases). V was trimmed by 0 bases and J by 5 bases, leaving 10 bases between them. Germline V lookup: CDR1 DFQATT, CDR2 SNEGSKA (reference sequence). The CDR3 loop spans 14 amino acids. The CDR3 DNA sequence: TGCAGTGCTAGAGATGTGGACACGAATGAAAAACTGTTTTTT. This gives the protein CSARDVDTNEKLFF.

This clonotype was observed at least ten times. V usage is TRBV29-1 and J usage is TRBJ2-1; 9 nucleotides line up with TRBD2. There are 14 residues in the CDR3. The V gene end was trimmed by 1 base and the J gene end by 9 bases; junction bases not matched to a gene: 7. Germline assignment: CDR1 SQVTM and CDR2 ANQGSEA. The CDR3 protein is CSVEALRGGREQFF. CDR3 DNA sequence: TGCAGCGTTGAAGCCCTGCGGGGGGGCCGTGAGCAGTTCTTC.

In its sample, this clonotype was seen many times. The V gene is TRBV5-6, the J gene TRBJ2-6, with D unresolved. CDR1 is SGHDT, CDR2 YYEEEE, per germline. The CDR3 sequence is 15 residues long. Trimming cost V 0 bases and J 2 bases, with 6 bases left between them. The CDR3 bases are TGTGCCAGCAGCTTGGTCCTAACTGGGGCCAACGTCCTGACTTTC. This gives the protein CASSLVLTGANVLTF.

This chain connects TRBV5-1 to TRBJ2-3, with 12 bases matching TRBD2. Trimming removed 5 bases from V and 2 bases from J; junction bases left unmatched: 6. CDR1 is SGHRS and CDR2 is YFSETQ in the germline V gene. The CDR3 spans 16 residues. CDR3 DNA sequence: TGCGCCAGCAGACGAGGACTAGCGGGGACCACAGATACGCAGTATTTT. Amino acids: CASRRGLAGTTDTQYF.

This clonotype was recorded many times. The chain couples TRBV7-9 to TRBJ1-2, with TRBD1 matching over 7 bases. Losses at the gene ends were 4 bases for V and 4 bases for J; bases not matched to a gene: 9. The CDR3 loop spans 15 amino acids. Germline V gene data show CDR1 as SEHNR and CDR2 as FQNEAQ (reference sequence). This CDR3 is CASSSQGELAYGYTF. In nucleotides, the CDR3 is TGTGCCAGCAGCTCCCAGGGGGAACTGGCCTATGGCTACACCTTC.

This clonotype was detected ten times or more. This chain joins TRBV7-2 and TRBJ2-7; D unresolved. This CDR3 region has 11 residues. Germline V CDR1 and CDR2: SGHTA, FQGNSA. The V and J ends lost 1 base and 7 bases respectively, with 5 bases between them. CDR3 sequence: CASSLGREQYF. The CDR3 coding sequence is TGTGCCAGCAGCTTAGGCCGGGAGCAGTACTTC.

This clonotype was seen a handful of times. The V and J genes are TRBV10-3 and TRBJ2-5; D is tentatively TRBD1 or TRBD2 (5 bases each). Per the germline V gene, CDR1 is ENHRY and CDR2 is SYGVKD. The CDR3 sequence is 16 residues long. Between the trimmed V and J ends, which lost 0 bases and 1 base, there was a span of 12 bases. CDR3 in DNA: TGTGCCATCAGTGAGTCAGGGAGACAGTCCCAAGAGACCCAGTACTTC. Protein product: CAISESGRQSQETQYF.

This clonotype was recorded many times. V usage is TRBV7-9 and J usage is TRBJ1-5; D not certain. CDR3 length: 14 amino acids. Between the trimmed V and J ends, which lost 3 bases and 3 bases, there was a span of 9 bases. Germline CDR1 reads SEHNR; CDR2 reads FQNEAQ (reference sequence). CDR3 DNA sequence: TGTGCCAGCAGCTTGGACGGATTCAATCAGCCCCAGCATTTT. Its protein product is CASSLDGFNQPQHF.